This TCR beta chain appears in the sequencing data of a study of blood T cells in healthy people across ages. The use of a sample-barcoded 5' primer and a J-beta primer mix characterized a second PCR of roughly 6 to 11 cycles. A 12-random-nucleotide template-switch adaptor tagged each cDNA molecule. Sequencing yielded, for each sample, at least 2.5 million paired-end reads carrying CDR3. TCRdb called the 5' RACE reads again in MiXCR, with one record for every CDR3 protein. The table has 1.5 million to 2 million distinct CDR3 sequences, approximately 30% seen once. Whole-study findings and limits: There were more naive CD4+ cells and higher diversity in long-lived donors than in aged donors.

Samples had at least 7 million PBMCs isolated from them. This clonotype was recorded a few times. Its target is not known. Sequenced material: blood. This sequence was found in a woman aged 25 to 45 in good health.

The CDR3 reads CASSQERGRTTNEKLFF. Here the CDR3 DNA reads TGCGCCAGCAGCCAAGAGAGGGGGAGGACTACTAATGAAAAACTGTTTTTT. This chain links TRBV4-1 with TRBJ1-4, with D perhaps TRBD1 (6 bases). Trimming pared 0 bases from V and 2 bases from J, leaving 13 bases between. The CDR3 runs to 17 residues. CDR1 and CDR2 (germline): MGHRA, YSYEKL.